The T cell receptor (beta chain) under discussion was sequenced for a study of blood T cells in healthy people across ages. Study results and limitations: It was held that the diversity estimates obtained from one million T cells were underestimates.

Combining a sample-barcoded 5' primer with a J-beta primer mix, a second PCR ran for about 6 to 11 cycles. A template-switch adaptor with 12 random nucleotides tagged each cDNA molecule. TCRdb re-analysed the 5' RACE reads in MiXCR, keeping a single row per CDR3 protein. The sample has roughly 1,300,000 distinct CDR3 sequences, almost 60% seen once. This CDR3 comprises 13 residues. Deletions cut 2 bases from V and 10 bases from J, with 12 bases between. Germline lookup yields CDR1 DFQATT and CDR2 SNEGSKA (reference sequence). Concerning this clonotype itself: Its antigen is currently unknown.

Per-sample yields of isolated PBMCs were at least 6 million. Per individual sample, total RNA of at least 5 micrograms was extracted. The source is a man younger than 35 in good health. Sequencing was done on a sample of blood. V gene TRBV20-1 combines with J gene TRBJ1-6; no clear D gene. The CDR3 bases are TGCAGTGCTAGATTCGTCGGAGAATCACCCCTCCACTTT. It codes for CSARFVGESPLHF.